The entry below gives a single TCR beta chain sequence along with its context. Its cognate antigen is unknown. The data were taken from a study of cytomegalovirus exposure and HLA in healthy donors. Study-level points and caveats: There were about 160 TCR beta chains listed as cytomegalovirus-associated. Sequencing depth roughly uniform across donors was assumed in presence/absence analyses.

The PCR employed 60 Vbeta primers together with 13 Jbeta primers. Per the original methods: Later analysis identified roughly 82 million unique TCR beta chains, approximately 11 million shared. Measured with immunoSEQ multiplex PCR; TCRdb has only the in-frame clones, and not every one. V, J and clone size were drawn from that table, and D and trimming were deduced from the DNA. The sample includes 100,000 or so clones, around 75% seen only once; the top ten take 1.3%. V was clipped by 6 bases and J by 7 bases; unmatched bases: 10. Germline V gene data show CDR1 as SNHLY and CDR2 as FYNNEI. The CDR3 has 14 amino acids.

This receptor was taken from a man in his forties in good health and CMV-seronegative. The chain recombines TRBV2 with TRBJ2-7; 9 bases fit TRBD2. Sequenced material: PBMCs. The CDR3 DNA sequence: TGTGCCAGCAGAGGGGGACTAGCCTACTGGGAGCAGTACTTC. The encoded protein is CASRGGLAYWEQYF.